The 25 T cell receptor beta chains below were found in one sample sequenced in a study of vaccination and CD4 T cells after COVID-19. An Oncomine TCR Beta short-read assay was used to sequence the DNA from cultured CD4+ T cells. MiXCR, applied by TCRdb to the PCR reads, yields one record per CDR3 protein. This sample has 20,000 to 25,000 distinct CDR3 sequences, with approximately 40% found just once. Their antigens are not known. Treatment reported: approximately 9-day PBMC culture with coronavirus spike peptide pools or control peptides (ViraFEST assay). Sequenced input: CD4+ T cells from blood, cultured in vitro. These receptors were collected from a human donor who had recovered from COVID-19.

This clonotype was counted only a few times. The chain carries TRBV20-1 and TRBJ1-2, with D possibly TRBD1 on 5 matching bases. The CDR3 runs to 15 residues. Germline-derived CDR1 and CDR2 are DFQATT and SNEGSKA (reference sequence). V lost 0 bases to trimming and J lost 4 bases, with 15 bases between them. In DNA form, the CDR3 reads TGCAGTGCTAGAGATGCGGGGGGAGGGACCTATGGCTACACCTTC. Its protein is CSARDAGGGTYGYTF.

The genes are TRBV10-1 and TRBJ2-5, with 8 bases lining up with TRBD2. The CDR3 contains 16 residues. Germline CDR1 and CDR2: WNHNN and SYGVQD (reference sequence). The trim removed 3 bases at V and 0 bases at J, leaving 6 bases unmatched. The CDR3 nucleotides are TGCGCCAGCAGTGACCTTATGACTAGCGACCAAGAGACCCAGTACTTC. This codes for CASSDLMTSDQETQYF.

V and J are TRBV6-1 and TRBJ2-1, with 9 bases aligning to TRBD1. With 1 base clipped from V and 6 bases from J, the junction kept 4 bases outside the gene matches. This CDR3 has 15 amino acids. Germline V CDR1 and CDR2: MNHNS, SASEGT. CDR3 residues: CASSEEGTGSNEQFF. The CDR3, as DNA: TGTGCCAGCAGTGAAGAGGGGACAGGGAGCAATGAGCAGTTCTTC.

This clonotype appeared a few times. V and J are TRBV5-4 and TRBJ1-1; no firm D call. CDR1 is SGHNT and CDR2 is YYREEE in the germline V gene (reference sequence). The CDR3 totals 12 residues. V was cut by 2 bases and J by 3 bases, with 5 bases left in between. The CDR3 reads CASSFDDTEAFF. CDR3 DNA sequence: TGTGCCAGCAGCTTTGATGACACTGAAGCTTTCTTT. The full variable domain, its missing parts supplied by reference TRBV5-4 and TRBJ1-1, is ETGVTQSPTHLIKTRGQQVTLRCSSQSGHNTVSWYQQALGQGPQFIFQYYREEENGRGNFPPRFSGLQFPNYSSELNVNALELDDSALYLCASSFDDTEAFFGQGTRLTVV.

The chain combines TRBV27 with TRBJ2-7; D not resolved. Trimming took 6 bases from V and 3 from J, leaving 15 bases between them. The CDR3 loop spans 14 amino acids. Germline V gene lookup returns CDR1 MNHEY and CDR2 SMNVEV (reference sequence). The CDR3 DNA is TGTGCCAGCAGCCGAGACGGCCGTTACTACGAGCAGTACTTC. This gives the protein CASSRDGRYYEQYF.

The chain combines TRBV27 with TRBJ2-3; D is perhaps TRBD1 (5 bases). CDR3 length equals 14 residues. V lost 2 bases and J 6 bases, leaving 12 bases between the germline ends. Germline V gives CDR1 MNHEY, CDR2 SMNVEV (reference sequence). Written as DNA, the CDR3 is TGTGCCAGCAGTTTAGTGGGGCGCAAGGATACGCAGTATTTT. The encoded protein is CASSLVGRKDTQYF.

The rearrangement links TRBV11-3 to TRBJ1-2; the D is unclear. The CDR3 runs 13 residues. Germline lookup yields CDR1 SGHNT and CDR2 YENEEA. V lost 3 bases and J 4 bases, leaving 9 bases between the germline ends. Written as DNA, the CDR3 is TGTGCCAGCAGCTTCGACAATACCTATGGCTACACCTTC. Protein product: CASSFDNTYGYTF.

The rearrangement links TRBV20-1 to TRBJ2-5; D gene unclear. Between the trimmed V and J ends, which lost 2 bases and 1 base, there was a span of 14 bases. The CDR3 sequence is 15 residues long. Looked up from germline, CDR1 is DFQATT and CDR2 is SNEGSKA (reference sequence). CDR3 in amino acids: CSARPSSHFQETQYF. CDR3 nucleotides: TGCAGTGCTAGACCTTCCAGCCATTTCCAAGAGACCCAGTACTTC.

The chain combines TRBV5-8 with TRBJ2-5; D possibly corresponds to TRBD2 (6 bases). The CDR3 sequence is 16 residues long. The V gene lost 1 base and the J gene lost 2 bases, with 15 bases spanning the gap. From germline, CDR1 is SGHTS and CDR2 YDEGEE. The CDR3 DNA reads TGTGCCAGCAGCTTGACCGGGGAGGTGAGACAAGAGACCCAGTACTTC. Translating gives CASSLTGEVRQETQYF.

The rearrangement joins TRBV4-1 to TRBJ2-2, with D perhaps matching TRBD1 (6 bases). V lost 4 bases, J lost 5 bases, and 11 bases lay in between. This CDR3 contains 14 residues. CDR1 is MGHRA, CDR2 YSYEKL, per germline. CDR3 region: CASSRGPATGELFF. The CDR3, as DNA: TGCGCCAGCAGCCGGGGGCCCGCAACCGGGGAGCTGTTTTTT.

The chain carries TRBV9 and TRBJ1-2; weak D call: TRBD1 (5 bases). This CDR3 contains 14 residues. Trimming shortened V by 4 bases and J by 8 bases, and 18 bases separated the two germline ends. CDR1 and CDR2 (germline): SGDLS, YYNGEE. The CDR3 DNA reads TGTGCCAGCAGCCTTGCTCATGGAGGGGACGGCTACACCTTC. This sequence encodes CASSLAHGGDGYTF.

Only a few counts were recorded for this clonotype. The rearrangement links TRBV7-3 to TRBJ2-6; D may be TRBD2 (6 bases). V lost 4 bases to trimming and J lost 2 bases, with 12 bases between them. In germline, CDR1 is SGHTA, CDR2 FQGTGA. The CDR3 has 16 residues. The CDR3 DNA sequence: TGTGCCAGCAGCTCCCGGGACTTCGCTGGGGCCAACGTCCTGACTTTC. Residues: CASSSRDFAGANVLTF. The full variable domain, with the rest looked up from reference TRBV7-3 and TRBJ2-6, is GAGVSQTPSNKVTEKGKYVELRCDPISGHTALYWYRQSLGQGPEFLIYFQGTGAADDSGLPNDRFFAVRPEGSVSTLKIQRTERGDSAVYLCASSSRDFAGANVLTFGAGSRLTVL.

The CDR3 DNA is TGTGCCAGCAGGGGACAGGGGCTTCAGCCCCAGCATTTT. This translates into CASRGQGLQPQHF. The chain has TRBV28 and TRBJ1-5; 10 nucleotides match TRBD1. The germline CDR1 and CDR2 sequences are MDHEN and SYDVKM. V shed 6 bases and J 6 bases; nucleotides not matched to a gene: 2. This CDR3 is 13 amino acids long.

This chain uses TRBV9 with TRBJ2-5, with a weak D call TRBD1 (6 bases). This CDR3 region has 14 residues. Germline V lookup: CDR1 SGDLS, CDR2 YYNGEE. Trimming took off 4 bases at V and 1 base at J, with 11 bases between the two ends. The CDR3 nucleotides are TGTGCCAGCAGCTCCGGACAGCCCCAAGAGACCCAGTACTTC. Translated, it gives CASSSGQPQETQYF.

The chain's CDR3 is CASSFGQGTEAFF. For the CDR3, the DNA is TGCGCCAGCAGCTTTGGACAGGGGACTGAAGCTTTCTTT. The genes are TRBV5-1 and TRBJ1-1, with 9 bases fitting TRBD1. The junction had 1 base not matched to a gene; V was cut back by 2 bases and J by 5 bases. The CDR3 totals 13 residues. Germline V gene data show CDR1 as SGHRS and CDR2 as YFSETQ.

This rearrangement joins TRBV6-7 to TRBJ2-1, with a possible D match to TRBD2 (7 bases). TRBV6-7 is an ORF, and what it does is uncertain. The ends were cut back, 8 bases at V and 4 bases at J, with 12 bases in the middle. The CDR3 length is 13 residues. The CDR3 region is CASPKGGYNEQFF. CDR3 nucleotides: TGTGCCAGCCCTAAGGGGGGGTACAATGAGCAGTTCTTC.

The chain carries TRBV6-1 and TRBJ2-7; no firm D call. The CDR3 has 14 residues. CDR1 is MNHNS, CDR2 SASEGT, per germline. V lost 5 bases, J lost 2 bases, and 13 bases lay in between. The CDR3 sequence: CASSQGWGTYEQYF. For the CDR3, the DNA is TGTGCCAGCAGTCAAGGGTGGGGAACCTACGAGCAGTACTTC.

The genes are TRBV28 and TRBJ2-7; 7 bases fit TRBD1. The germline CDR1 and CDR2 sequences are MDHEN and SYDVKM. The CDR3 runs to 15 residues. V gave up 4 bases and J gave up 1 base; unmatched junction bases: 7. CDR3 DNA: TGTGCCAGCAGTTCCACAGGGGTTGGGTCCTACGAGCAGTACTTC. This sequence encodes CASSSTGVGSYEQYF.

This chain joins TRBV7-8 and TRBJ1-4; D call uncertain. The CDR3 has 16 amino acids. V was clipped by 5 bases and J by 7 bases, with 20 bases between them. Germline CDR1 and CDR2: SGHVS and FQNEAQ. The CDR3 bases are TGTGCCAGCAGCCCACCCGGAGGCGGGCTGGGTGAAAAACTGTTTTTT. Translation: CASSPPGGGLGEKLFF. The complete variable domain, with remaining parts taken from reference TRBV7-8 and TRBJ1-4, reads GAGVSQSPRYKVAKRGQDVALRCDPISGHVSLFWYQQALGQGPEFLTYFQNEAQLDKSGLPSDRFFAERPEGSVSTLKIQRTQQEDSAVYLCASSPPGGGLGEKLFFGSGTQLSVL.

The V call is TRBV20-1, the J call TRBJ1-1, with no clear D. V lost 0 bases, J lost 6 bases, and 8 bases lay in between. CDR1 is DFQATT and CDR2 is SNEGSKA in the germline V gene (reference sequence). The CDR3 runs 12 residues. CDR3 region: CSARDQGSEAFF. The CDR3 region has the DNA TGCAGTGCTAGAGATCAAGGCTCTGAAGCTTTCTTT.

The rearrangement links TRBV6-1 to TRBJ1-5, with 9 bases lining up with TRBD1. Trimming took 6 bases from V and 4 from J; bases not matched to a gene: 4. The CDR3 consists of 14 residues. The germline gives CDR1 MNHNS, CDR2 SASEGT. The CDR3 DNA reads TGTGCCAGCAGCATAGGGACAGGGAATCAGCCCCAGCATTTT. Translated, it gives CASSIGTGNQPQHF.

As concerns this clonotype: Its ends do not fully match the called genes, so a read error is possible. The CDR3 here is CGALDSPGTQYF. Here the CDR3 DNA reads TGCGGTGCTTTGGACTCCCCGGGAACCCAGTACTTC. The chain joins TRBV20-1 to TRBJ2-5; perhaps TRBD2 as D (5 bases). CDR3 length: 12 amino acids. Germline assignment: CDR1 DFQATT and CDR2 SNEGSKA (reference sequence).

The rearrangement links TRBV2 to TRBJ2-1; D gene unclear. V lost 6 bases, J lost 7 bases, and 7 bases lay in between. There are 11 residues in the CDR3. Looked up from germline, CDR1 is SNHLY and CDR2 is FYNNEI. The CDR3 sequence is CASSTTNEQFF. The DNA of the CDR3 is TGTGCCAGCAGCACGACTAATGAGCAGTTCTTC.

In its sample, this clonotype was seen a few times. The V gene is TRBV27, the J gene TRBJ2-7, with 7 bases that match TRBD2. The CDR3 has 16 residues. The trim removed 8 bases at V and 2 bases at J, leaving 15 bases unmatched. Germline CDR1 MNHEY, CDR2 SMNVEV (reference sequence). The CDR3 sequence: CASGRWGGPATYEQYF. The CDR3 DNA sequence: TGTGCCAGCGGGCGATGGGGGGGACCGGCGACCTACGAGCAGTACTTC.

The chain carries TRBV14 and TRBJ2-3; TRBD2 might be the D (6 bases). CDR3 length equals 15 residues. Germline CDR1 SGHDN, CDR2 FVKESK. The V gene lost 3 bases and the J gene lost 7 bases, with 17 bases spanning the gap. This CDR3 is CASSQRDPTYHTQYF. The CDR3, as DNA: TGTGCCAGCAGCCAGCGGGACCCAACCTACCATACGCAGTATTTT.